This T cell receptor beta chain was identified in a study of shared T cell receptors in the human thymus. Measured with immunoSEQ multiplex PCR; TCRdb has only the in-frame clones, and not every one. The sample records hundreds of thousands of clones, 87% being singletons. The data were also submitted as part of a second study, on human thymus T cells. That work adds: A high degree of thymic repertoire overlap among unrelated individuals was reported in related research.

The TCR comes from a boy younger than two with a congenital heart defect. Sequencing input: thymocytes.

DNA for the CDR3: TGTGCCAGCACCCAGGGGGGCGGGAGGATGCACGAGCAGTACTTC. Its protein product is CASTQGGGRMHEQYF. The chain links TRBV28 to TRBJ2-7; tentative D call: TRBD2 (8 bases). Trimming stripped 7 bases from V and 5 bases from J, with 21 bases between. In germline, CDR1 is MDHEN, CDR2 SYDVKM. The CDR3 has 15 amino acids.